This entry concerns a single T cell receptor (beta chain). The source of the sample is a study of blood T cell repertoires in COVID-19. Study-level background: Spain, Italy and the United States supplied samples that represented acute and convalescent COVID-19. T cells, B-cell-depleted T cells, or PBMCs provided the cDNA or gDNA that served as material.

Methods used by the authors: Estimation of nucleated cell counts relied on the amplification of reference gene primers. TCRdb's copy holds only in-frame clones and misses some; the assay was immunoSEQ multiplex PCR. V, J and clone size were drawn from that table, and D and trimming were deduced from the DNA. The sample carries approximately 120,000 clones, around 83% recorded once. From germline, CDR1 is MNHEY and CDR2 SMNVEV (reference sequence). Unmatched junction bases numbered 13, after V lost 1 base and J lost 7 bases. There are 19 residues in the CDR3. The rearrangement uses TRBV27 and TRBJ1-6; 10 nucleotides align to TRBD1. This TCR was sampled from a man aged 55 to 70 with acute or convalescent COVID-19. Sequencing input: peripheral blood. CDR3 in DNA: TGTGCCAGCAGTTTATTTTCCTCCGGGACAGGGGTTAGGAATTCACCCCTCCACTTT. Its translation: CASSLFSSGTGVRNSPLHF.